This record covers a single T cell receptor (beta chain). The target antigen is unknown. Data came from immunoSEQ multiplex PCR; TCRdb stores just in-frame clones and leaves some out. The sample has approximately 22,000 clones, 75% seen once. The data were taken from a study of vaccination effects on CD4 cells after COVID-19. Study details: Every participant took two doses of the BNT162b2 or mRNA-1273 vaccine. Study-wide points: Late post-vaccination samples showed marked contraction of infection- and vaccine-induced clones. In the study, convalescent patients were few, and early post-infection timepoints were absent.

The CDR3 totals 14 residues. V lost 0 bases, J lost 10 bases, and 15 bases lay in between. Per germline, CDR1 LNHNV and CDR2 YYDKDF (reference sequence). Expansion with viral peptide pools was applied to antigen-specific CD4+ T cells by the ViraFEST assay prior to sequencing. Scientists isolated CD4+ T cells after an approximately 9-day culture period ended. Testing of the vaccine recipients showed negative nucleocapsid antibodies and no prior SARS-CoV-2 infection. Half the medium was replaced with IL-2 medium on days 3 and 7. This clonotype was sampled from a human donor who received a COVID-19 vaccine. This chain joins TRBV15 and TRBJ1-2, with D hard to call. The sample here was CD4+ T cells from PBMCs cultured with HCoV-NL63 spike peptides, taken before COVID-19 vaccination. CDR3 residues: CATSRENSALPYTF. The CDR3 bases are TGTGCCACCAGCAGAGAGAATTCGGCCCTTCCCTACACCTTC.